These T cell receptor beta chains were read from a single sample in a study of chemoradiotherapy in HPV16-positive cancers. Libraries were prepared by immunoSEQ multiplex PCR; TCRdb keeps only in-frame clonotypes and omits some of them. The repertoire holds fewer than 40,000 clones, with more than 70% as singletons. This specimen was blood, taken from a patient who underwent chemoradiotherapy. The source of these receptors is a human donor with HPV-associated anogenital cancer. CDR3s include the opening cysteine and the closing phenylalanine or tryptophan. D genes are given only for firm matches. Clone size appears in some rows only: once, few, many, or a class for an expanded clone.

>TRBV21-1|.|TRBJ2-2|.
TGTGCCAGCAGCAGATTTGCTAGCGGGAGATCCTACACCGGGGAGCTGTTTTTT
CASSRFASGRSYTGELFF
>TRBV2|.|TRBJ2-7|.
TGTGCCGGTGACAGATCCTACGAGCAGTACTTC
CAGDRSYEQYF
>TRBV7-2|.|TRBJ2-1|.
TGTGCCAGCAGCTTAGGGGGGGTACAGGGCACCTTTTCCTACAATGAGCAGTTCTTC
CASSLGGVQGTFSYNEQFF
>TRBV20-1|once|TRBJ1-2|TRBD1
TGCAGTGGAGCAGGGGGCTATGGCTACACCTTC
CSGAGGYGYTF
>TRBV6-4|.|TRBJ2-3|.
TGTGCCAGCAGTGACGGGGAGTTAGGTACGCAGTATTTT
CASSDGELGTQYF
>TRBV6-6|.|TRBJ1-6|TRBD1
TGTGCCAGCAGTCAGGGACAGAAATATAATTCACCCCTCCACTTT
CASSQGQKYNSPLHF
>TRBV19|.|TRBJ2-1|.
TGTGCCAGTGTCAGGGATAGCTCCTACAATGAGCAGTTCTTC
CASVRDSSYNEQFF
>TRBV7-6|.|TRBJ2-5|.
TGTGCCAGCAGCTTAGGTCTATCAGGAGAGACCCAGTACTTC
CASSLGLSGETQYF
>TRBV5-1|.|TRBJ1-2|.
TGCGCCAGCACCCCTACTGAGAACTATAATGGCTACACCTTC
CASTPTENYNGYTF
>TRBV7-8|.|TRBJ1-4|.
TGTGCCAGCAGCCCTGCATGGGGGGCGAGTAGAGAAAAACTGTTTTTT
CASSPAWGASREKLFF
>TRBV10-3|.|TRBJ1-1|TRBD1
TGTGCCATTAGGACAGGCACCGGGTGGAACACTGAAGCTTTCTTT
CAIRTGTGWNTEAFF
>TRBV5-6|.|TRBJ2-1|TRBD2
TGTGCCAGCAGCTTGTTCGGGAGGGGGGCCTCCTACAATGAGCAGTTCTTC
CASSLFGRGASYNEQFF
>TRBV5-6|.|TRBJ1-3|.
TGTGCCAGCAGCCCGTACACCGCGCGCAGAAACACCATATATTTT
CASSPYTARRNTIYF
>TRBV2|once|TRBJ1-2|.
TGTGCCAGCAGTGCTGGCAGGGCCTCAGCTAACTATGGCTACACCTTC
CASSAGRASANYGYTF